A selection of T cell receptor beta chains follows, all from one sample in a study of blood T cell repertoires in COVID-19. Method: immunoSEQ multiplex PCR; TCRdb's copy keeps in-frame clones and lacks some. This table holds tens of thousands of clones, around 85% found once. The sequencing sample was made of peripheral blood. These receptors were collected from a woman in her sixties or seventies with acute or convalescent COVID-19. Both conserved end residues are part of each CDR3. A D gene is named only where the DNA matches it firmly. A row's size may be missing; if present it is once, few, many or a size class.

>12|.|TRBJ2-2|TRBV2|.
CASSEASRSVFF
TGTGCCAGCAGTGAAGCTAGCCGGTCGGTGTTTTTT
>16|.|TRBJ2-1|TRBV5-3|.
CARRGKAGSTYNEQFF
TGTGCCAGAAGAGGTAAGGCGGGATCAACCTACAATGAGCAGTTCTTC
>18|.|TRBJ2-2|TRBV19|.
CASSIPPRTATNTGELFF
TGTGCCAGTAGTATACCCCCCCGGACAGCCACGAACACCGGGGAGCTGTTTTTT
>14|TRBD1|TRBJ1-4|TRBV7-9|.
CASSPGQGNEKLFF
TGTGCCAGCAGCCCCGGACAGGGCAATGAAAAACTGTTTTTT
>14|TRBD1|TRBJ1-1|TRBV6-5|few
CASRSQGAYTEAFF
TGTGCCAGCAGGTCACAGGGGGCTTACACTGAAGCTTTCTTT
>16|TRBD1|TRBJ1-4|TRBV24-1|once
CATSDSGQGWGEKLFF
TGTGCCACCAGTGATTCTGGACAGGGGTGGGGTGAAAAACTGTTTTTT
>13|.|TRBJ2-1|TRBV29-1|.
CSVRGYSYNEQFF
TGCAGCGTTAGGGGATACTCCTACAATGAGCAGTTCTTC
>20|.|TRBJ2-2|TRBV21-1|.
CASSNLGLAGGEGRTGELFF
TGTGCCAGCTCGAATTTAGGGCTAGCGGGAGGCGAAGGGAGGACCGGGGAGCTGTTTTTT
>15|.|TRBJ1-4|TRBV11-2|.
CASSLGGGVAGELFF
TGTGCCAGCAGCTTAGGGGGGGGAGTTGCCGGTGAACTGTTTTTT
>16|.|TRBJ2-3|TRBV5-1|.
CASSPEYDPVPRTQYF
TGCGCCAGCAGCCCTGAATATGATCCGGTTCCGCGAACGCAGTATTTT
>16|.|TRBJ2-2|TRBV27|.
CASSFQGSSNTGELFF
TGTGCCAGCAGTTTCCAGGGATCATCGAACACCGGGGAGCTGTTTTTT
>17|TRBD2|TRBJ2-1|TRBV7-9|.
CASSSSGLAGGANEQFF
TGTGCCAGCAGCTCCTCGGGACTAGCGGGGGGCGCGAATGAGCAGTTCTTC
>13|TRBD1|TRBJ2-1|TRBV19|.
CASTPYRGNEQFF
TGTGCCAGTACACCTTACAGGGGGAATGAGCAGTTCTTC
>15|TRBD1|TRBJ1-1|TRBV2|.
CASSRDRGQSTEAFF
TGTGCCAGCAGTCGGGACAGGGGGCAGAGCACTGAAGCTTTCTTT
>16|.|TRBJ1-5|TRBV6-5|.
CASSYSPTGGNQPQHF
TGTGCCAGCAGTTATTCCCCCACGGGGGGCAATCAGCCCCAGCATTTT
>15|TRBD1|TRBJ1-6|TRBV27|few
CASSFGQAGNSPLHF
TGTGCCAGCAGTTTTGGACAGGCCGGTAATTCACCCCTCCACTTT
>14|.|TRBJ1-2|TRBV9|.
CASSVGTGHDGYTF
TGTGCCAGCAGCGTAGGCACAGGGCATGACGGCTACACCTTC
>13|TRBD1|TRBJ1-2|TRBV7-9|.
CASSVTGTGGYTF
TGTGCCAGCAGCGTGACAGGGACAGGAGGCTACACCTTC
>15|.|TRBJ2-5|TRBV7-9|.
CASSFGIGGKETQYF
TGTGCCAGCAGCTTCGGTATAGGCGGGAAAGAGACCCAGTACTTC
>15|TRBD1|TRBJ1-3|TRBV18|once
CASSRGTGAGNTIYF
TGTGCCAGCTCGCGGGGGACAGGGGCTGGAAACACCATATATTTT
>15|TRBD1|TRBJ2-5|TRBV4-3|.
CASSQDPGGTKTQYF
TGCGCCAGCAGCCAAGATCCAGGGGGCACGAAGACCCAGTACTTC
>15|TRBD1|TRBJ1-1|TRBV5-4|.
CASSLGRQGANEAFF
TGTGCCAGCAGCTTGGGGCGGCAGGGGGCAAATGAAGCTTTCTTT
>15|TRBD1|TRBJ2-5|TRBV2|once
CASSEWTGGQETQYF
TGTGCCAGCAGTGAATGGACAGGCGGACAAGAGACCCAGTACTTC
>15|TRBD2|TRBJ2-3|TRBV9|.
CASSGSGGAGDTQYF
TGTGCCAGCAGCGGCAGCGGGGGGGCGGGGGATACGCAGTATTTT
>12|.|TRBJ1-2|TRBV12-3/TRBV12-4|once
CATGTGGAGYTF
TGTGCCACTGGAACGGGGGGGGCTGGCTACACCTTC
>13|.|TRBJ2-5|TRBV7-2|.
CASSWGDQETQYF
TGTGCCAGCAGCTGGGGAGATCAAGAGACCCAGTACTTC
>13|TRBD2|TRBJ2-1|TRBV7-6|.
CASSRLAENEQFF
TGTGCCAGCAGTCGACTAGCGGAAAATGAGCAGTTCTTC
>15|TRBD2|TRBJ2-3|TRBV6-6|.
CASSILAGGGGTQYF
TGTGCCAGCAGTATACTAGCGGGGGGAGGTGGTACGCAGTATTTT
>14|TRBD2|TRBJ2-1|TRBV27|.
CASRTSGGAVEQFF
TGTGCCAGCCGGACTAGCGGGGGGGCAGTCGAGCAGTTCTTC
>13|.|TRBJ1-1|TRBV18|.
CASSPLGGTEAFF
TGTGCCAGCTCACCCCTGGGGGGAACTGAAGCTTTCTTT
>15|.|TRBJ2-3|TRBV19|.
CASSIDWPTPDTQYF
TGTGCCAGTAGTATAGACTGGCCCACCCCAGATACGCAGTATTTT
>16|TRBD2|TRBJ2-3|TRBV27|.
CASSFAGLGPTDTQYF
TGTGCCAGCAGTTTCGCTGGACTAGGCCCCACAGATACGCAGTATTTT
>16|TRBD1|TRBJ2-4|TRBV18|.
CASSPLLGTGENIQYF
TGTGCCAGCTCACCCTTACTGGGGACAGGGGAAAACATTCAGTACTTC
>13|.|TRBJ2-3|TRBV28|.
CASSSRTILTQYF
TGTGCCAGCAGTTCCCGGACTATCCTTACGCAGTATTTT
>14|TRBD1|TRBJ1-1|TRBV5-1|.
CASSWGQRRFEAFF
TGCGCCAGCAGCTGGGGACAGAGGCGATTCGAAGCTTTCTTT